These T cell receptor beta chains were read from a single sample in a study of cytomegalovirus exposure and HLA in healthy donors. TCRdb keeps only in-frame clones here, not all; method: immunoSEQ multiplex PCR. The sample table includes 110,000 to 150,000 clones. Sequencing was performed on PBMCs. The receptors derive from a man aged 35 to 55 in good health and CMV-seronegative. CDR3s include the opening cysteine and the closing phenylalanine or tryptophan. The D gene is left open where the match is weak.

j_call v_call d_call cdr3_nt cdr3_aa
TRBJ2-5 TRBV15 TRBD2 TGTGCCACCAGCCCACGGGGGGAGTTTCAAGAGACCCAGTACTTC CATSPRGEFQETQYF
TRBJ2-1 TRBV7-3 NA TGTGCCAGCAGCTTTTCCGGGGACTTATCCTACAATGAGCAGTTCTTC CASSFSGDLSYNEQFF
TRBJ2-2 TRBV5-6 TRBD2 TGTGCCAGCAGAACGGATGGGCTAGCGGGGGCGAACACCGGGGAGCTGTTTTTT CASRTDGLAGANTGELFF
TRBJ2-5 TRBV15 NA TGTGCCACCAGCAGAGAAAGGACATTTGGTCAAGAGACCCAGTACTTC CATSRERTFGQETQYF
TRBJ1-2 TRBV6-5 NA TGTGCCAGCCGCCAAACAGGCGACTATGGCTACACCTTC CASRQTGDYGYTF
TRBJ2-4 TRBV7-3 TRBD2 TGTGCCAGCAGCTTTAGCGGGGGGGCGGCCAAAAACATTCAGTACTTC CASSFSGGAAKNIQYF
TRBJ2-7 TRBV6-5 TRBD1 TGTGCCAGCAGTTACGTGGGACAGGGATCCTACGAGCAGTACTTC CASSYVGQGSYEQYF
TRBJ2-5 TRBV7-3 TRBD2 TGTGCCAGCAGCAAAGAGGGACTAGCGGGTAAAGAGACCCAGTACTTC CASSKEGLAGKETQYF
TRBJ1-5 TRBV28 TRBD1 TGTGCCAGCAGGCGGACAGGGGATAGCAATCAGCCCCAGCATTTT CASRRTGDSNQPQHF
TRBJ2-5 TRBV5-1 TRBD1 TGCGCCAGCAGCCAAACAGGGGGATCCAAAGAGACCCAGTACTTC CASSQTGGSKETQYF
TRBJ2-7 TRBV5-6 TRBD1 TGTGCCAGCAGCTCGCCTACGGGACAGCCCTCCTACGAGCAGTACTTC CASSSPTGQPSYEQYF
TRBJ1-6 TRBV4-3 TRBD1 TGCGCCAGCAGCCAAGGTTCAGGGGGTGGTTCACCCCTCCACTTT CASSQGSGGGSPLHF
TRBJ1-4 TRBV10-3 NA TGTGCCATCAGCTCCTCCCCCTCGGAAAAACTGTTTTTT CAISSSPSEKLFF
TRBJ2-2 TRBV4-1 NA TGCGCCAGCAGCCTCCAGGGGAACACCGGGGAGCTGTTTTTT CASSLQGNTGELFF
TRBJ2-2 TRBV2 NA TGTGCCAGCAGGTTTCAGGTTTCCGGGGAGCTGTTTTTT CASRFQVSGELFF
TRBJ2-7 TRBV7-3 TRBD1 TGTGCCAGCAGCCGCCAGGGGGCTACTACCTACGAGCAGTACTTC CASSRQGATTYEQYF
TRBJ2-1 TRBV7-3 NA TGTGCCAGCAGCCCAAAAGGCGGGGTTGCTACCTACAATGAGCAGTTCTTC CASSPKGGVATYNEQFF
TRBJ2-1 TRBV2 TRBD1 TGTGCCAGCAGCACAGGGGACCTGCAGTTCTTC CASSTGDLQFF
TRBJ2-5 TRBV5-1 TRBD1 TGCGCCAGCAGCCCGGGGACAGGGGAAACTTTGCAGTACTTC CASSPGTGETLQYF
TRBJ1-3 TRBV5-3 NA TGTGCCAGAAGTGAGGGAAACACCATATATTTT CARSEGNTIYF
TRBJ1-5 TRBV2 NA TGTGCCAGCAGTGAAGTCTCGAATCAGCCCCAGCATTTT CASSEVSNQPQHF
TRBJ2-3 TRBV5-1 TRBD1 TGCGCCACCTCCTCGGGGACAGGGGGCTCAGATACGCAGTATTTT CATSSGTGGSDTQYF
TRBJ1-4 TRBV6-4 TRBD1 TGTGCCAGCAGTACCTGGACAGGGGAGGTTGAAAAACTGTTTTTT CASSTWTGEVEKLFF
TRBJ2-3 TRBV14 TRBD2 TGTGCCAGCAGCCAGGAGCCTTTGTGGCGGGGGGCCCCAGATACGCAGTATTTT CASSQEPLWRGAPDTQYF
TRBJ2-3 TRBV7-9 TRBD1 TGTGCCAGCAGCGGGACGACAGGGGTGGATACGCAGTATTTT CASSGTTGVDTQYF
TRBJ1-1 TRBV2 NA TGTGCCAGCAGTGACGTAGGCGGCTCGAACACTGAAGCTTTCTTT CASSDVGGSNTEAFF
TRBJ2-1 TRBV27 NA TGTGCCAGCAGCTCTCCGGGACACCTCTCCTACAATGAGCAGTTCTTC CASSSPGHLSYNEQFF
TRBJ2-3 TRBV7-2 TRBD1 TGTGCCAGCAGCTTACGGACAGGGGGCGGCACAGATACGCAGTATTTT CASSLRTGGGTDTQYF
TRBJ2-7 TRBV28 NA TGTGCCAGCAGTTTACTACAGGGCCGCTACGAGCAGTACTTC CASSLLQGRYEQYF